The sequence of this T cell receptor beta chain was determined in a study of OX40 agonist ivuxolimab in advanced cancers. The wider study: Two patients with cutaneous melanoma and one with hepatocellular carcinoma, three in total, showed partial responses.

V gave up 2 bases and J gave up 0 bases, with 11 bases separating them. This CDR3 is 15 amino acids long. The germline CDR1 and CDR2 sequences are LNHDA and SQIVND (reference sequence). Measured with immunoSEQ multiplex PCR; TCRdb has only the in-frame clones, and not every one. The sample has 20,000 to 25,000 clones; around 84% are singletons. Systemic immunosuppression or a history of autoimmune disease excluded patients. The gene calls are TRBV19 and TRBJ2-7; TRBD2 might be the D (6 bases). The TCR was taken from an adult with an advanced solid tumor such as melanoma, head and neck, liver or kidney cancer. Sequencing was performed on CD4+ or CD8+ T cells sorted from blood, taken in a trial of the OX40 agonist ivuxolimab. CDR3 nucleotides: TGTGCCAGTAGTATATTAGGGACTGACTCCTACGAGCAGTACTTC. It translates to CASSILGTDSYEQYF.